The 9 T cell receptor beta chains presented below share a single source sample, sequenced in a study of shared clonotypes between healthy human individuals. Libraries were prepared by immunoSEQ multiplex PCR; TCRdb keeps only in-frame clonotypes and omits some of them. Of about 230,000 clones in the sample, under 80% were seen once. The material sequenced was memory CD4+ T cells sorted from blood. Stated subset: CD45RA-negative fraction. The receptors derive from a man aged 30-40 years in good health.

The chain combines TRBV5-5 with TRBJ2-1, with a possible D match to TRBD2 (5 bases). Germline V CDR1 and CDR2: SGHKS, YYEKEE (reference sequence). V was shortened by 0 bases and J by 9 bases, with 13 bases between the two germline ends. This CDR3 is 14 amino acids long. The CDR3 bases are TGTGCCAGCAGCTTGGCTTTCCGGGCGGGTGAGCAGTTCTTC. This codes for CASSLAFRAGEQFF. The full variable domain, in which reference TRBV5-5 and TRBJ2-1 provide the parts outside the CDR3, is DAGVTQSPTHLIKTRGQQVTLRCSPISGHKSVSWYQQVLGQGPQFIFQYYEKEERGRGNFPDRFSARQFPNYSSELNVNALLLGDSALYLCASSLAFRAGEQFFGPGTRLTVL.

The chain employs TRBV6-1 and TRBJ1-2; D is possibly TRBD1 (5 bases). Trimming pared 4 bases from V and 2 bases from J, leaving 14 bases between. The V gene's germline CDR1 is MNHNS and CDR2 SASEGT. This CDR3 is 15 amino acids long. CDR3 sequence (DNA): TGTGCCAGCAGTGTGACAGTGGAACCGAACTATGGCTACACCTTC. Translated, it gives CASSVTVEPNYGYTF.

The J gene is TRBJ1-5, the V gene TRBV15; 7 bases line up with TRBD1. Germline loops: CDR1 LNHNV, CDR2 YYDKDF (reference sequence). The CDR3 has 19 amino acids. The V segment lost 4 bases and the J segment 0 bases; nucleotides outside the gene matches: 15. The CDR3 DNA reads TGTGCCACCAGCAAACGCCCGAGACAGGGACTTAATAGCAATCAGCCCCAGCATTTT. This codes for CATSKRPRQGLNSNQPQHF.

The V gene is TRBV9, the J gene TRBJ2-2; the match to TRBD2 covers 10 bases. Germline values: CDR1 SGDLS, CDR2 YYNGEE. This CDR3 is built from 18 residues. The V and J ends lost 0 bases and 5 bases, in that order; junction bases with no gene match: 10. The CDR3 loop is CASSVVPAAGGGTGELFF. The CDR3 DNA reads as TGTGCCAGCAGCGTAGTCCCAGCAGCGGGAGGGGGAACCGGGGAGCTGTTTTTT.

This clone has at least ten counts. The chain combines TRBV19 with TRBJ2-1; 12 nucleotides line up with TRBD2. V shed 6 bases, J shed 7 bases, and the junction held 16 bases outside the gene matches. Germline V gene lookup returns CDR1 LNHDA and CDR2 SQIVND (reference sequence). The CDR3 extends over 18 amino acids. The CDR3: CASSPGLAGRRKKNEQFF. The CDR3 nucleotides are TGTGCCAGTAGCCCCGGACTAGCGGGAAGGAGGAAGAAGAATGAGCAGTTCTTC.

The chain uses TRBV7-2 and TRBJ2-3; the D gene is possibly TRBD2 (6 bases). Trimming cost V 5 bases and J 6 bases, with 21 bases left between them. Germline V gene lookup returns CDR1 SGHTA and CDR2 FQGNSA. The CDR3 loop spans 16 amino acids. In DNA form, the CDR3 reads TGTGCCAGCAGCCCAGATAGCGGAAGAACTCGGGATACGCAGTATTTT. Translated: CASSPDSGRTRDTQYF.

V gene TRBV5-4 combines with J gene TRBJ2-7, with D tentatively TRBD2 (6 bases). The germline V gene has CDR1 SGHNT and CDR2 YYREEE (reference sequence). The CDR3 contains 15 residues. Trimming removed 0 bases from V and 3 bases from J, with 13 bases in between. CDR3 in amino acids: CASSLGVADSYEQYF. The DNA for the CDR3 is TGTGCCAGCAGCTTGGGGGTAGCGGATAGCTACGAGCAGTACTTC. Looking up the rest from reference TRBV5-4 and TRBJ2-7 gives the full variable domain: ETGVTQSPTHLIKTRGQQVTLRCSSQSGHNTVSWYQQALGQGPQFIFQYYREEENGRGNFPPRFSGLQFPNYSSELNVNALELDDSALYLCASSLGVADSYEQYFGPGTRLTVT.

This sequence joins TRBV7-9 and TRBJ1-2; no reliable D call. Between the trimmed V and J ends, which lost 5 bases and 1 base, there was a span of 8 bases. CDR1 SEHNR and CDR2 FQNEAQ come from the germline V gene (reference sequence). The CDR3 has 13 amino acids. CDR3 sequence (DNA): TGTGCCAGCAGCGCGGACGTTAACTATGGCTACACCTTC. Amino acid sequence: CASSADVNYGYTF.

The V call is TRBV10-1, the J call TRBJ2-7, with 7 bases aligning to TRBD2. This CDR3 has 13 residues. The V gene end was trimmed by 10 bases and the J gene end by 3 bases; junction bases not matched to a gene: 9. Germline V gene data show CDR1 as WNHNN and CDR2 as SYGVQD (reference sequence). CDR3: CATSPGLHYEQYF. CDR3 sequence (DNA): TGCGCCACCAGCCCGGGACTACACTACGAGCAGTACTTC.